These 13 T cell receptor beta chains share one sample of origin, sequenced in a study of CD8+CD57+ T cells in acquired aplastic anemia. TCR beta VDJ and CDR3 profiling used genomic DNA as template. TCRdb reprocessed the reads via MiXCR and lists one record per CDR3 protein. The table has a few hundred thousand distinct CDR3 sequences, about a third seen once. Patients chosen for sequencing had shown CD8+CD57+ cell expansion by flow cytometry. The sequencing sample was made of sorted CD4+, CD8+, or CD8+CD57+ T cells (not recorded which) from PBMCs. These receptors all stem from a human donor with aplastic anemia.

This clonotype was found a few times. V is TRBV19 and J is TRBJ1-6; D gene unclear. V lost 9 bases to trimming and J lost 10 bases, with 22 bases between them. The CDR3 covers 15 residues. The germline CDR1 and CDR2 sequences are LNHDA and SQIVND (reference sequence). CDR3 in DNA: TGTGCCAGCTCACCACCGGCCGGGGTCAGCTCACCCCTCCACTTT. Its protein is CASSPPAGVSSPLHF.

The chain is built from TRBV10-3 and TRBJ1-2, with D perhaps matching TRBD1 (5 bases). With 6 bases removed from V and 3 bases from J, the gap between germline ends came to 11 bases. The CDR3 has 13 residues. Germline V CDR1 and CDR2: ENHRY, SYGVKD. The DNA for the CDR3 is TGTGCCATCAGGGGGACTAGCGACTATGGCTACACCTTC. It yields the protein CAIRGTSDYGYTF.

V is TRBV10-3 and J is TRBJ1-2, with 7 positions matching TRBD1. Germline assignment: CDR1 ENHRY and CDR2 SYGVKD. CDR3 size: 11 residues. V was clipped by 7 bases and J by 7 bases; unmatched bases: 3. The CDR3 sequence: CAITGDSGYTF. In DNA form, the CDR3 reads TGTGCCATCACCGGGGACAGTGGCTACACCTTC.

This clonotype has a count of ten or more. The genes are TRBV11-1 and TRBJ2-6; 10 bases are a match to TRBD1. With V trimmed by 7 bases and J by 1 base, 7 bases remained unmatched. Germline values: CDR1 SGHAT, CDR2 FQDESV (reference sequence). CDR3 size: 17 residues. The CDR3 DNA reads TGTGCCAGCAACACGGGACAGGGGTTTTCTGGGGCCAACGTCCTGACTTTC. Protein sequence: CASNTGQGFSGANVLTF.

The table lists this clonotype with many counts. V gene TRBV19 combines with J gene TRBJ1-1; unclear D gene. Germline V gene lookup returns CDR1 LNHDA and CDR2 SQIVND (reference sequence). The CDR3 sequence is 13 residues long. V shed 7 bases and J shed 0 bases, with 9 bases lying between them. For the CDR3, the DNA is TGTGCCAGTAAATCACGACTGAACACTGAAGCTTTCTTT. This translates into CASKSRLNTEAFF.

The genes are TRBV30 and TRBJ1-1; 10 bases map to TRBD1. CDR1 GTSNPN and CDR2 SVGIG come from the germline V gene (reference sequence). The CDR3 is 13 residues long. V was clipped by 1 base and J by 11 bases; unmatched bases: 7. The CDR3 loop is CAWSETGGSRAFF. The DNA for the CDR3 is TGTGCCTGGAGTGAGACAGGGGGCAGTAGGGCTTTCTTT.

Note on this clonotype: A much larger clone differs from this one at a single base, so this may be a read error. The chain links TRBV5-1 to TRBJ2-3; no clear D gene. Trimming cost V 1 base and J 0 bases, with 6 bases left between them. Germline CDR1 and CDR2: SGHRS and YFSETQ. This CDR3 spans 14 amino acids. CDR3 amino acids: CASSLLSSTDTQYF. The DNA of the CDR3 is TGCGCCAGCAGCTTGCTGAGCAGCACAGATACGCAGTATTTT.

The chain joins TRBV6-2 or TRBV6-3 to TRBJ1-1; possible D gene TRBD1, 5 bases. V was cut by 7 bases and J by 0 bases, with 18 bases left in between. Germline CDR1 MNHEY, CDR2 SVGEGT. The CDR3 extends over 16 amino acids. The CDR3 DNA sequence: TGTGCCAGCACCGACCTGAGGGGACCCATGAACACTGAAGCTTTCTTT. It is translated as CASTDLRGPMNTEAFF.

This clonotype was seen a few times. With a much larger clone just one base away, this may be a read error. The V gene is TRBV24-1, the J gene TRBJ2-1; tentatively, D is TRBD2 (6 bases). V was trimmed by 1 base and J by 9 bases, leaving 12 bases between them. Germline V CDR1 and CDR2: KGHDR, SFDVKD. This CDR3 comprises 14 residues. The DNA of the CDR3 is TGTGCCACCAGTGATTTAGGACTAAACGGTGAGCAGTTCTTC. Amino acid sequence: CATSDLGLNGEQFF.

The chain is built from TRBV5-4 and TRBJ1-5, with D maybe TRBD1 (6 bases). The CDR3 extends over 14 amino acids. Germline CDR1 and CDR2: SGHNT and YYREEE (reference sequence). Trimming cost V 6 bases and J 0 bases, with 10 bases left between them. CDR3 nucleotides: TGTGCCAGCACGGGACAAATTAGCAATCAGCCCCAGCATTTT. Its translation is CASTGQISNQPQHF.

This clonotype has ten or more counts. The chain couples TRBV10-2 to TRBJ1-1; 9 nucleotides match TRBD1. V was clipped by 4 bases and J by 6 bases; unmatched bases: 3. Germline V lookup: CDR1 WSHSY, CDR2 SAAADI. The CDR3 runs 13 residues. The CDR3 DNA is TGCGCCAGCAGTGGACAGGGGGTTTCTGAAGCTTTCTTT. Its translation is CASSGQGVSEAFF.

This chain links TRBV9 with TRBJ1-3; D is unclear. The CDR3 extends over 14 amino acids. V was clipped by 4 bases and J by 2 bases, with 10 bases between them. Germline V gene lookup returns CDR1 SGDLS and CDR2 YYNGEE. The CDR3 spells CASSLRGAGNTIYF. The CDR3 DNA reads as TGTGCCAGCAGCTTAAGAGGAGCTGGAAACACCATATATTTT.

In this sample, this clonotype turned up a few times. The chain has TRBV24-1 and TRBJ1-1; no definite D call. Germline values: CDR1 KGHDR, CDR2 SFDVKD. V gave up 2 bases and J gave up 7 bases, with 10 bases separating them. The CDR3 runs to 13 residues. CDR3 in amino acids: CATSDSGCNEAFF. The DNA of the CDR3 is TGTGCCACCAGTGATTCGGGATGTAATGAAGCTTTCTTT.